This TCR beta chain appears in the sequencing data of a study of molecular identifiers for immune sequencing clone quantification. Each CDR3 protein gets one entry after TCRdb re-called the PCR reads with MiXCR. This sample has approximately 550,000 distinct CDR3 sequences, with around 25% found just once. Germline V gene data show CDR1 as LGHNA and CDR2 as YSLEER. V gave up 4 bases and J gave up 3 bases, with 10 bases separating them. This CDR3 has 13 amino acids. The table lists this clonotype with many counts. The gene calls are TRBV4-3 and TRBJ2-7; D is uncertain. The receptor was derived from a human donor in good health. Some libraries in this study had Jurkat cell RNA spiked in. The sequenced sample consisted of naive CD8+ T cells from blood, with Jurkat cell RNA spiked in. Subset given: FACS-sorted CD8+CD4-CCR7+CD45RA+ naive T cells. The CDR3 coding sequence is TGCGCCAGCAGCCCCGGACGGATCTACGAGCAGTACTTC. Translated, it gives CASSPGRIYEQYF.